This T cell receptor beta chain was observed in a study of blood T cell repertoires in COVID-19. Study in general: Italy, Spain and the United States were the sources of the convalescent and acute COVID-19 samples.

Clones were sequenced by immunoSEQ multiplex PCR, and TCRdb holds only the in-frame ones, with some missing. The table lists about 26,000 clones, 87% of them singletons. The CDR3 runs to 15 residues. V trimming: 0 bases; J trimming: 3 bases; junction bases outside the gene matches: 3. Germline values: CDR1 LGHNA, CDR2 YSLEER. Material: peripheral blood. The chain employs TRBV4-3 and TRBJ1-2; 8 bases agree with TRBD1. The clonotype originates from a human donor in a cohort sampled during active COVID-19. The donor label of this sample is uncertain. The CDR3 coding sequence is TGCGCCAGCAGCCAAGAGGACAGGGCACACTATGGCTACACCTTC. Translation: CASSQEDRAHYGYTF.